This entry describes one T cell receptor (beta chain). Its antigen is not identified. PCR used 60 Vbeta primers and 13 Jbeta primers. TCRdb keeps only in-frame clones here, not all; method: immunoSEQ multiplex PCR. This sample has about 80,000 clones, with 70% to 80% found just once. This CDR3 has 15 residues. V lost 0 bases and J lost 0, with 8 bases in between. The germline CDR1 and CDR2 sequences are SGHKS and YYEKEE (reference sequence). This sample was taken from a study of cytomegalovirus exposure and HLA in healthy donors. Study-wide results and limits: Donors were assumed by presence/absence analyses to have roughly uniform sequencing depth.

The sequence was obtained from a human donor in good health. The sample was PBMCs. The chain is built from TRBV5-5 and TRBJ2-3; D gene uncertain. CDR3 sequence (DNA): TGTGCCAGCAGCTTGGGGCAGAGGAGCACAGATACGCAGTATTTT. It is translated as CASSLGQRSTDTQYF.